A single sample is the source of the 4 T cell receptor beta chains below, sequenced in a study of cytomegalovirus exposure and HLA in healthy donors. Primers for the PCR totalled 60 Vbeta and 13 Jbeta. Measured with immunoSEQ multiplex PCR; TCRdb has only the in-frame clones, and not every one. The sample table includes about 130,000 clones. Source material: PBMCs. These receptors originate from a young man in good health and CMV-seronegative.

The chain recombines TRBV18 with TRBJ1-5; 7 positions agree with TRBD1. Germline V CDR1 and CDR2: KGHSH, LQKENI. The CDR3 contains 13 residues. The trim removed 6 bases at V and 5 bases at J, leaving 4 bases unmatched. CDR3: CASSLDRDQPQHF. CDR3 in DNA: TGTGCCAGCTCCCTTGACAGGGATCAGCCCCAGCATTTT.

The chain couples TRBV5-1 to TRBJ2-7, with 12 nucleotides matching TRBD2. Germline assignment: CDR1 SGHRS and CDR2 YFSETQ. The V gene end was trimmed by 4 bases and the J gene end by 6 bases; junction bases not matched to a gene: 5. This CDR3 is built from 14 residues. The chain's CDR3 is CASSATSGRSEQYF. Here the CDR3 DNA reads TGCGCCAGCAGCGCGACTAGCGGGAGAAGCGAGCAGTACTTC.

V gene TRBV7-2 combines with J gene TRBJ1-2; TRBD1 matches at 7 bases. Germline CDR1 and CDR2: SGHTA and FQGNSA. This CDR3 has 14 amino acids. The trim removed 3 bases at V and 4 bases at J, leaving 5 bases unmatched. This CDR3 reads CASSFGQAFYGYTF. The CDR3 DNA is TGTGCCAGCAGCTTTGGACAGGCCTTCTATGGCTACACCTTC.

V usage is TRBV2 and J usage is TRBJ2-2; TRBD2 aligns across 12 bases. Germline trimming cut 6 bases from V and 5 bases from J; bases unmatched to any gene: 7. Germline V gives CDR1 SNHLY, CDR2 FYNNEI. The CDR3 contains 16 residues. CDR3 amino acids: CASRSSGRAYTGELFF. The CDR3 DNA follows: TGTGCCAGCAGGTCTAGCGGGAGGGCCTATACCGGGGAGCTGTTTTTT.